These 17 T cell receptor beta chains were all obtained from the same sample, sequenced in a study of identical twins. TCRdb fed the 5' RACE reads into MiXCR, producing one record per CDR3 protein. This table holds 1.5 million or so distinct CDR3 sequences, about 31% found once. Sequences were obtained from cord blood. The receptor source for this set is a newborn girl in good health.

This clonotype occurred a few times. This chain joins TRBV29-1 and TRBJ2-5, with 11 bases that match TRBD2. The CDR3 consists of 13 residues. The V gene end was trimmed by 6 bases and the J gene end by 11 bases; junction bases not matched to a gene: 11. From germline, CDR1 is SQVTM and CDR2 ANQGSEA. Here the CDR3 DNA reads TGCAGCGTCGGGACTAGCGGCTACAATGAGCAGTACTTC. Its translation: CSVGTSGYNEQYF.

CDR3 nucleotide sequence: TGTGCCAGCAGCCCTTCTACCCTGAGCTCCTACAATGAGCAGTTCTTC. This codes for CASSPSTLSSYNEQFF. This rearrangement joins TRBV4-2 to TRBJ2-1; no clear D. V was pared by 4 bases and J by 0 bases, with 13 bases between. The CDR3 is 16 residues long. CDR1 LGHNA and CDR2 YNFKEQ come from the germline V gene.

This clonotype was counted a few times. This sequence joins TRBV4-2 and TRBJ1-3, with a possible D match to TRBD1 (5 bases). The CDR3 contains 16 residues. V was cut by 0 bases and J by 0 bases, with 9 bases left in between. Germline V lookup: CDR1 LGHNA, CDR2 YNFKEQ. As DNA, the CDR3 is TGTGCCAGCAGCCAAGATTATGGGGGCTCTGGAAACACCATATATTTT. Translated, it gives CASSQDYGGSGNTIYF.

The rearrangement uses TRBV4-2 and TRBJ2-1; the D gene is possibly TRBD2 (6 bases). V was shortened by 0 bases and J by 5 bases, with 14 bases between the two germline ends. This CDR3 is 16 amino acids long. Per the germline V gene, CDR1 is LGHNA and CDR2 is YNFKEQ. The chain's CDR3 is CASSQEGGSGHNEQFF. The CDR3 region has the DNA TGTGCCAGCAGCCAAGAAGGAGGGAGTGGCCACAATGAGCAGTTCTTC.

The chain joins TRBV2 to TRBJ2-5, with 7 nucleotides matching TRBD2. CDR3 length equals 11 residues. The germline V gene encodes CDR1 SNHLY and CDR2 FYNNEI. V lost 7 bases and J lost 9; bases outside the gene matches: 5. The DNA for the CDR3 is TGTGCCAGCACCTTGGGGGGGGCCCAGTACTTC. The encoded protein is CASTLGGAQYF.

This clonotype was recorded a few times. The chain combines TRBV28 with TRBJ2-5; 11 bases line up with TRBD2. Trimming removed 6 bases from V and 4 bases from J; junction bases left unmatched: 10. The CDR3 is made up of 16 amino acids. Germline V gives CDR1 MDHEN, CDR2 SYDVKM. The CDR3, as DNA: TGTGCCAGCAGCCCACCGCGACTAGCGGGAAGAGAGACCCAGTACTTC. It encodes CASSPPRLAGRETQYF.

This clonotype was detected a few times. The V gene is TRBV2, the J gene TRBJ2-1, with D uncertain. CDR3 length: 17 amino acids. Germline V gene sequence: CDR1 SNHLY, CDR2 FYNNEI. The V gene lost 7 bases and the J gene lost 5 bases, with 24 bases spanning the gap. The CDR3: CASKVRVQQLKHNEQFF. CDR3 coding DNA: TGTGCCAGCAAGGTCCGGGTCCAACAACTAAAACACAATGAGCAGTTCTTC.

This clonotype was observed a handful of times. The chain carries TRBV10-1 and TRBJ2-1, with 10 bases that match TRBD2. This CDR3 region has 14 residues. Germline CDR1 is WNHNN and CDR2 is SYGVQD (reference sequence). The ends lost 10 bases at V and 4 bases at J; junction bases unmatched: 7. The CDR3 DNA is TGCGCCAATCCTACTAGCGGGGCTTACAATGAGCAGTTCTTC. Translated, it gives CANPTSGAYNEQFF.

The J gene is TRBJ1-1, the V gene TRBV6-6, with TRBD1 matching 7 bases. The length of the CDR3 is 16 residues. Germline loops: CDR1 MNHNY, CDR2 SVGAGI (reference sequence). The ends lost 0 bases at V and 0 bases at J; junction bases unmatched: 4. The DNA for the CDR3 is TGTGCCAGCAGTTACTCGATGGGGACAGTGAACACTGAAGCTTTCTTT. Amino acid sequence: CASSYSMGTVNTEAFF.

This clonotype occurred a few times. This rearrangement joins TRBV5-1 to TRBJ2-1, with 9 bases lining up with TRBD2. The CDR3 runs 15 residues. The germline gives CDR1 SGHRS, CDR2 YFSETQ. Trimming removed 4 bases from V and 5 bases from J; junction bases left unmatched: 7. Here the CDR3 reads CASSVASGAHNEQFF. CDR3 in DNA: TGCGCCAGCAGCGTGGCTAGCGGGGCCCACAATGAGCAGTTCTTC.

This clonotype turned up a few times. The J gene is TRBJ1-5, the V gene TRBV20-1; 9 bases match TRBD1. The CDR3 has 15 amino acids. Germline trimming cut 1 base from V and 1 base from J; bases unmatched to any gene: 2. Germline V CDR1 and CDR2: DFQATT, SNEGSKA (reference sequence). The DNA for the CDR3 is TGCAGTGCTAGAGGCGGGACAGGGAGCAATCAGCCCCAGCATTTT. It translates to CSARGGTGSNQPQHF.

The gene calls are TRBV20-1 and TRBJ2-7; TRBD2 agrees at 7 bases. Germline V gene data show CDR1 as DFQATT and CDR2 as SNEGSKA (reference sequence). J was trimmed by 0 bases and V by 3 bases; bases with no gene match: 5. The CDR3 is 14 residues long. CDR3 sequence reads: CSARGQRGSYEQYF. For the CDR3, the DNA is TGCAGTGCTAGGGGCCAGCGGGGCTCCTACGAGCAGTACTTC.

The chain combines TRBV11-2 with TRBJ1-1; no clear D. Trimming left V 4 bases short and J 6 bases short, with 18 bases between. From germline, CDR1 is SGHAT and CDR2 FQNNGV. The CDR3 is 15 residues long. The CDR3, as DNA: TGTGCCAGCAGCTCCGGATTTGGCGGTGGAGCTGAAGCTTTCTTT. It codes for CASSSGFGGGAEAFF. The whole variable domain, filled in from reference TRBV11-2 and TRBJ1-1, reads EAGVAQSPRYKIIEKRQSVAFWCNPISGHATLYWYQQILGQGPKLLIQFQNNGVVDDSQLPKDRFSAERLKGVDSTLKIQPAKLEDSAVYLCASSSGFGGGAEAFFGQGTRLTVV.

This clonotype was recorded a few times. This chain links TRBV28 with TRBJ2-7, with D perhaps matching TRBD1 (6 bases). V was pared by 5 bases and J by 3 bases, with 23 bases between. Germline V gene data show CDR1 as MDHEN and CDR2 as SYDVKM. This CDR3 is 17 amino acids long. The CDR3 protein is CASSKRRLGGVDYEQYF. The CDR3 DNA is TGTGCCAGCAGTAAGCGCCGTCTAGGGGGAGTTGACTACGAGCAGTACTTC.

The gene calls are TRBV6-5 and TRBJ2-2, with a tentative D call TRBD2 (5 bases). Trimming left V 5 bases short and J 0 bases short, with 10 bases between. Germline assignment: CDR1 MNHEY and CDR2 SVGAGI. This CDR3 has 15 amino acids. The CDR3 coding sequence is TGTGCCAGCAGTCGGACTCGCGCGAACACCGGGGAGCTGTTTTTT. It encodes CASSRTRANTGELFF.

A few counts support this clonotype. This chain connects TRBV20-1 to TRBJ1-5, with 10 bases identical to TRBD1. This CDR3 comprises 14 residues. Germline loops: CDR1 DFQATT, CDR2 SNEGSKA (reference sequence). V trimming: 2 bases; J trimming: 6 bases; junction bases outside the gene matches: 4. In DNA form, the CDR3 reads TGCAGTGCTAGACGACAGGGGGCTTTTCAGCCCCAGCATTTT. Its translation: CSARRQGAFQPQHF.

V gene TRBV6-5 combines with J gene TRBJ2-1, with 8 nucleotides matching TRBD2. Germline assignment: CDR1 MNHEY and CDR2 SVGAGI. This CDR3 is built from 14 residues. J was trimmed by 9 bases and V by 4 bases; bases with no gene match: 8. The CDR3: CASSSGGTFPEQFF. CDR3 bases: TGTGCCAGCAGTTCGGGGGGGACCTTCCCTGAGCAGTTCTTC.